This passage covers 23 T cell receptor beta chains from one sample sequenced in a study of T cell changes during pregnancy in multiple sclerosis. This table comes from immunoSEQ multiplex PCR, and its TCRdb copy is limited to in-frame clones, with some not included. The profile shows 39,000 or so clones, approximately 94% of them singletons. The specimen was CD8+ T cells from peripheral blood mononuclear cells, collected in the third trimester of pregnancy. The receptor set was obtained from a female donor with multiple sclerosis, enrolled in a pregnancy study.

CDR3 nucleotide sequence: TGTGCCAGCAGCGATAGCGGGAGGTCCGATGAGCAGTTCTTC. As protein: CASSDSGRSDEQFF. This chain joins TRBV11-1 and TRBJ2-1, with TRBD2 identical over 10 bases. V lost 5 bases to trimming and J lost 8 bases; unmatched junction nucleotides: 6. Germline V gives CDR1 SGHAT, CDR2 FQDESV (reference sequence). CDR3 length equals 14 residues.

The rearrangement joins TRBV15 to TRBJ2-7; D unclear. This CDR3 is 13 amino acids long. Looked up from germline, CDR1 is LNHNV and CDR2 is YYDKDF (reference sequence). The V gene lost 3 bases and the J gene lost 5 bases, with 11 bases spanning the gap. This CDR3 is CATSRGRVDEQYF. In DNA form, the CDR3 reads TGTGCCACCAGCAGGGGTCGGGTGGACGAGCAGTACTTC.

The chain recombines TRBV9 with TRBJ2-7; 7 nucleotides match TRBD2. Germline values: CDR1 SGDLS, CDR2 YYNGEE. This CDR3 region has 16 residues. The V segment lost 0 bases and the J segment 1 base; nucleotides outside the gene matches: 7. CDR3 in DNA: TGTGCCAGCAGCGTAGAAGCTAGCGGAACATCCTACGAGCAGTACTTC. Its protein product is CASSVEASGTSYEQYF.

The chain carries TRBV7-8 and TRBJ1-5, with TRBD1 as a possible D gene (5 bases). The CDR3 runs to 14 residues. Per germline, CDR1 SGHVS and CDR2 FQNEAQ. V was cut by 0 bases and J by 8 bases, with 11 bases left in between. CDR3 bases: TGTGCCAGCAGCTTAGCGGGGGGTGTTGAGCCCCAGCATTTT. This translates into CASSLAGGVEPQHF. Full variable domain (remainder filled in from reference TRBV7-8 and TRBJ1-5): GAGVSQSPRYKVAKRGQDVALRCDPISGHVSLFWYQQALGQGPEFLTYFQNEAQLDKSGLPSDRFFAERPEGSVSTLKIQRTQQEDSAVYLCASSLAGGVEPQHFGDGTRLSIL.

The chain employs TRBV15 and TRBJ2-5, with TRBD1 matching 9 bases. The CDR3 has 14 amino acids. CDR1 LNHNV and CDR2 YYDKDF come from the germline V gene (reference sequence). V lost 4 bases to trimming and J lost 5 bases; unmatched junction nucleotides: 5. The CDR3 nucleotides read TGTGCCACCAGCACCCGGACAGGGGCGGAGACCCAGTACTTC. Translated: CATSTRTGAETQYF.

The chain combines TRBV25-1 with TRBJ2-7; 8 bases line up with TRBD1. Germline-derived CDR1 and CDR2 are MGHDK and SYGVNS. This CDR3 is built from 11 residues. V lost 5 bases and J lost 11; bases outside the gene matches: 5. The CDR3 region has the DNA TGTGCCAGCAGTCCCGACAGGGGAAAGTACTTC. Encoded protein: CASSPDRGKYF.

This clone showed up just once. The same CDR3 is also encoded by other DNA sequences in this sample. The rearrangement uses TRBV9 and TRBJ2-7, with D hard to call. V was shortened by 0 bases and J by 0 bases, with 7 bases between the two germline ends. The CDR3 covers 14 residues. Germline V gene sequence: CDR1 SGDLS, CDR2 YYNGEE. For the CDR3, the DNA is TGTGCCAGCAGCGTAGTGCCGAGCTCCTACGAGCAGTACTTC. Amino acid sequence: CASSVVPSSYEQYF.

V is TRBV5-1 and J is TRBJ2-1; 12 positions match TRBD2. CDR3 size: 17 residues. Trimming removed 6 bases from V and 0 bases from J; junction bases left unmatched: 7. The germline CDR1 and CDR2 sequences are SGHRS and YFSETQ. The CDR3 loop reads CASNRLAGVLSYNEQFF. The CDR3 coding sequence is TGCGCCAGCAACAGACTAGCGGGAGTTCTCTCCTACAATGAGCAGTTCTTC.

The rearrangement links TRBV19 to TRBJ2-3, with 7 bases identical to TRBD1. CDR3 length: 16 residues. Germline V CDR1 and CDR2: LNHDA, SQIVND (reference sequence). V shed 11 bases, J shed 3 bases, and the junction held 17 bases outside the gene matches. The CDR3: CAATASTGPGTDTQYF. The CDR3 coding sequence is TGTGCCGCCACTGCTTCGACAGGGCCTGGGACAGATACGCAGTATTTT. The variable domain in full, with the rest retrieved from reference TRBV19 and TRBJ2-3, is DGGITQSPKYLFRKEGQNVTLSCEQNLNHDAMYWYRQDPGQGLRLIYYSQIVNDFQKGDIAEGYSVSREKKESFPLTVTSAQKNPTAFYLCAATASTGPGTDTQYFGPGTRLTVL.

This chain uses TRBV7-9 with TRBJ2-1; TRBD1 is a possible D gene (5 bases). V lost 1 base and J lost 4, with 14 bases in between. Germline lookup yields CDR1 SEHNR and CDR2 FQNEAQ (reference sequence). The CDR3 contains 16 residues. In DNA, the CDR3 is TGTGCCAGCAGCTTAGTAGGCAGGGCCTATTACAATGAGCAGTTCTTC. Translation: CASSLVGRAYYNEQFF. The complete variable domain, with remaining parts taken from reference TRBV7-9 and TRBJ2-1, reads DTGVSQNPRHKITKRGQNVTFRCDPISEHNRLYWYRQTLGQGPEFLTYFQNEAQLEKSRLLSDRFSAERPKGSFSTLEIQRTEQGDSAMYLCASSLVGRAYYNEQFFGPGTRLTVL.

The J gene is TRBJ2-5, the V gene TRBV5-1; tentatively, D is TRBD1 (6 bases). Germline values: CDR1 SGHRS, CDR2 YFSETQ. This CDR3 spans 16 amino acids. Deletions cut 0 bases from V and 5 bases from J, with 17 bases between. This CDR3 is CASSLVQGLLVETQYF. The CDR3 bases are TGCGCCAGCAGCTTGGTACAGGGTCTATTGGTGGAGACCCAGTACTTC.

The chain combines TRBV7-2 with TRBJ2-7; maybe TRBD1 (6 bases). Germline V gene data show CDR1 as SGHTA and CDR2 as FQGNSA. CDR3 length: 14 residues. V was trimmed by 3 bases and J by 5 bases, leaving 14 bases between them. The CDR3 region has the DNA TGTGCCAGCAGCTTCCCGGTACAGGGAAACGAGCAGTACTTC. Translated, it gives CASSFPVQGNEQYF.

The gene calls are TRBV12-5 and TRBJ2-5; possible D gene TRBD1, 6 bases. The V gene lost 4 bases and the J gene lost 3 bases, with 9 bases spanning the gap. Germline loops: CDR1 LGHNT, CDR2 FRNRAP. There are 13 residues in the CDR3. The DNA for the CDR3 is TGTGCTAGTGGTTCAGGGGTAGAAGAGACCCAGTACTTC. Protein product: CASGSGVEETQYF.

J is TRBJ2-1 and V is TRBV27; D is perhaps TRBD2 (6 bases). Trimming took off 5 bases at V and 4 bases at J, with 15 bases between the two ends. Germline V gene data show CDR1 as MNHEY and CDR2 as SMNVEV (reference sequence). The CDR3 is made up of 15 amino acids. The DNA of the CDR3 is TGTGCCAGCAGTATTAGCGGTGTGGGGTACAATGAGCAGTTCTTC. Translated, it gives CASSISGVGYNEQFF.

V and J are TRBV19 and TRBJ2-7, with a possible D match to TRBD1 (6 bases). Trimming shortened V by 5 bases and J by 4 bases, and 12 bases separated the two germline ends. Germline values: CDR1 LNHDA, CDR2 SQIVND (reference sequence). This CDR3 has 13 amino acids. This CDR3 reads CASSSSQGYEQYF. DNA for the CDR3: TGTGCCAGTAGTTCCTCACAGGGATACGAGCAGTACTTC.

V gene TRBV15 combines with J gene TRBJ1-5, with D unresolved. Trimming shortened V by 1 base and J by 0 bases, and 10 bases separated the two germline ends. The CDR3 is made up of 16 amino acids. Germline V gene data show CDR1 as LNHNV and CDR2 as YYDKDF (reference sequence). CDR3 in amino acids: CATSRAKGDSNQPQHF. CDR3 coding DNA: TGTGCCACCAGCAGAGCAAAGGGAGATAGCAATCAGCCCCAGCATTTT.

This chain links TRBV15 with TRBJ2-6; no reliable D call. V was trimmed by 0 bases and J by 1 base, leaving 4 bases between them. The germline V gene encodes CDR1 LNHNV and CDR2 YYDKDF (reference sequence). This CDR3 comprises 15 residues. DNA for the CDR3: TGTGCCACCAGCAGAGATCAATCTGGGGCCAACGTCCTGACTTTC. This sequence encodes CATSRDQSGANVLTF.

The chain has TRBV27 and TRBJ2-2; D gene ambiguous. CDR3 length equals 13 residues. Germline assignment: CDR1 MNHEY and CDR2 SMNVEV (reference sequence). Trimming took off 2 bases at V and 6 bases at J, with 7 bases between the two ends. The CDR3 DNA sequence: TGTGCCAGCAGTTTAAAGCTCGCCGGGGAGCTGTTTTTT. The encoded protein is CASSLKLAGELFF.

In this sample, this clone turned up once. In DNA form, the CDR3 reads TGTGCCAGCAGCTTAGGGCCACAGGGGTCTATGGGCTACACCTTC. It encodes CASSLGPQGSMGYTF. The chain links TRBV7-9 to TRBJ1-2, with TRBD1 matching over 7 bases. The germline V gene has CDR1 SEHNR and CDR2 FQNEAQ (reference sequence). The CDR3 has 15 amino acids. The V gene end was trimmed by 1 base and the J gene end by 8 bases; junction bases not matched to a gene: 10.

The rearrangement uses TRBV18 and TRBJ1-1; 9 positions agree with TRBD1. V lost 8 bases, J lost 1 base, and 8 bases stayed unmatched. The CDR3 totals 15 residues. Germline loops: CDR1 KGHSH, CDR2 LQKENI. CDR3 residues: CASTLQGAQNTEAFF. CDR3 sequence (DNA): TGTGCCAGCACATTACAGGGGGCCCAGAACACTGAAGCTTTCTTT.

V gene TRBV29-1 combines with J gene TRBJ2-3; 7 bases map to TRBD1. This CDR3 contains 13 residues. CDR1 and CDR2 from the germline V gene are SQVTM and ANQGSEA. V dropped 5 bases and J dropped 0; count of bases not matched to a gene: 2. CDR3 nucleotide sequence: TGCAGCGTTAGGACAGGTAGCACAGATACGCAGTATTTT. Translating it yields CSVRTGSTDTQYF.

The chain carries TRBV27 and TRBJ2-7, with D unclear. CDR1 MNHEY and CDR2 SMNVEV come from the germline V gene (reference sequence). Trimming stripped 3 bases from V and 3 bases from J, with 9 bases between. This CDR3 has 13 amino acids. The CDR3 DNA sequence: TGTGCCAGCAGTTTCGGCCCGGGCTACGAGCAGTACTTC. Protein: CASSFGPGYEQYF.

The V gene is TRBV9, the J gene TRBJ2-7; TRBD1 aligns across 9 bases. Germline V CDR1 and CDR2: SGDLS, YYNGEE. This CDR3 has 16 residues. Trimming removed 4 bases from V and 3 bases from J; junction bases left unmatched: 11. The CDR3: CASSPFSTGGSYEQYF. The CDR3 coding sequence is TGTGCCAGCAGCCCATTTTCGACAGGGGGAAGCTACGAGCAGTACTTC. Drawing the rest from reference TRBV9 and TRBJ2-7, the complete variable domain is DSGVTQTPKHLITATGQRVTLRCSPRSGDLSVYWYQQSLDQGLQFLIQYYNGEERAKGNILERFSAQQFPDLHSELNLSSLELGDSALYFCASSPFSTGGSYEQYFGPGTRLTVT.